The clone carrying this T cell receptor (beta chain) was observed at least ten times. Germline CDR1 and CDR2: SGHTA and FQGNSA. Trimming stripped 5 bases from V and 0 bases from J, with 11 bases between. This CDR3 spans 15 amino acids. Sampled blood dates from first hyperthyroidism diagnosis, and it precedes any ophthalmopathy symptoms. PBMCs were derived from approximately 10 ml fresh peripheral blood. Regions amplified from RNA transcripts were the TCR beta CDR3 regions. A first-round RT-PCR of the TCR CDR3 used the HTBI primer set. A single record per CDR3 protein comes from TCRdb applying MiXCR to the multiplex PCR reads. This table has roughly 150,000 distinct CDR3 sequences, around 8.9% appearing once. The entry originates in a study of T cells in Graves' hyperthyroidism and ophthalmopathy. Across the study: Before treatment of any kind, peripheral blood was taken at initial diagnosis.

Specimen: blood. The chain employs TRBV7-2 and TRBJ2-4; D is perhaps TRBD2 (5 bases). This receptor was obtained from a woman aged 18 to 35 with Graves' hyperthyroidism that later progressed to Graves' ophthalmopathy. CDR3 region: CASSPGVLAKNIQYF. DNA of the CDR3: TGTGCCAGCAGCCCCGGGGTACTAGCCAAAAACATTCAGTACTTC. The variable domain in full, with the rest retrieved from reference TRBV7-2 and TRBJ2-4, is GAGVSQSPSNKVTEKGKDVELRCDPISGHTALYWYRQSLGQGLEFLIYFQGNSAPDKSGLPSDRFSAERTGGSVSTLTIQRTQQEDSAVYLCASSPGVLAKNIQYFGAGTRLSVL.